This T cell receptor beta chain was sequenced during a study of T cells in AML relapse after transplant (dated by TCRdb to the late 2010s). For the wider study: This retrospective study examined inhibitory receptor expression and TCR repertoires of bone marrow T cells in patients who received allogeneic HSCT for myeloid malignancy. TCR sequencing of unsorted bone marrow was performed for three healthy donors, three patients in long-term complete remission and three patients relapsing after HSCT.

This clonotype is identified as large (0.1 to 1%). Which antigen it targets is not known. No base quality information exists; no much larger clone differs at one position. Study-wide findings and limitations: Very few samples underpinned the TCR repertoire comparisons, and for unsorted bone marrow each group had only a few individuals. Bone marrow repertoires were skewed in transplanted patients whatever the outcome, with the top 10 alpha clonotypes reaching about 35% in remission and nearly 40% in relapse compared with more than 20% in healthy donors.

The library was made by PCR. A modified RACE PCR protocol, not multiplex PCR, was used to amplify TCR alpha and beta chains from RNA. Libraries were sequenced on an Illumina MiSeq, and raw reads were demultiplexed by sample-specific barcode combinations. The authors processed their data as follows. MiXCR software was used to identify TCR clonotypes from the sequencing reads. TCRdb itself trimmed the public reads at Q25 with fastp, ran MiXCR and retained productive beta chains. Under each unique CDR3 protein, matching rows form one entry showing the most common genes and DNA. The V and J calls here are based on TCRdb, not the publication. The sample contains 800 to 1,100 distinct CDR3 sequences, around 19% of them found a single time. The ten biggest clones cover about 6.6% of the sample. Bone marrow from healthy donors was used as the control group for comparisons with patients. Including the terminal cysteine and phenylalanine, the CDR3 comprises 13 residues. Only CDR3 DNA is held: 39 bases, read in frame from base 1. The V and J ends are trimmed by 5 bases and 8 bases, leaving 15 bases between them. Via the germline V gene (reference sequence), CDR1 is SEHNR and CDR2 FQNEAQ.

The chain is encoded by TRBV7-9 joined to TRBJ1-2, with a tentative D gene TRBD1 over 5 matching bases. Specimen: bone marrow. This receptor was obtained from a human donor in good health. The bases read TGTGCCAGCAGCCATCTGCTGGGACGGGGCTACACCTTC. It encodes CASSHLLGRGYTF.